This TCR beta chain was retrieved from a study of blood T cell repertoires in COVID-19. Sequencing used immunoSEQ multiplex PCR; TCRdb keeps in-frame clones, though not all of them. The table records 300,000 to 450,000 clones, almost 90% of them present only once. What was sequenced was PBMCs or T cells enriched from blood (not recorded which). The receptor was derived from a woman between 25 and 40 years old who had been exposed to COVID-19.

Here the CDR3 reads CASSPGDNYGYTF. In nucleotides, the CDR3 is TGTGCCAGCTCACCGGGAGATAACTATGGCTACACCTTC. The genes are TRBV18 and TRBJ1-2; D ambiguous. V shed 3 bases and J shed 1 base, with 6 bases lying between them. The CDR3 totals 13 residues. Germline-derived CDR1 and CDR2 are KGHSH and LQKENI.